Below, 2 T cell receptor beta chains from the same sample are listed, as sequenced in a study of stem cell transplantation in POMP-related autoinflammatory disease. Sequenced by immunoSEQ multiplex PCR; TCRdb stores in-frame clones only, minus some. The sample gives some 2,000 clones, 85% to 90% of which show up once; roughly 21% is in the top ten. The starting material was Tregs from PBMCs, obtained before stem cell transplantation. The receptor set was obtained from a human donor with POMP-related autoinflammation and immune dysregulation (PRAID).

The rearrangement uses TRBV6-6 and TRBJ1-4; the match to TRBD1 covers 7 bases. Looked up from germline, CDR1 is MNHNY and CDR2 is SVGAGI (reference sequence). Unmatched junction bases numbered 2, after V lost 0 bases and J lost 10 bases. The CDR3 is 13 amino acids. As DNA, the CDR3 is TGTGCCAGCAGTTACTCAGGGGGCGCAAAACTGTTTTTT. It encodes CASSYSGGAKLFF.

CDR3 sequence (DNA): TGTGCCAGCAGCGGGGGGCGGAGCAGGGACGGGGAGCTGTTTTTT. Protein: CASSGGRSRDGELFF. The V call is TRBV2, the J call TRBJ2-2, with D perhaps TRBD2 (7 bases). The CDR3 length is 15 residues. Trimming pared 6 bases from V and 7 bases from J, leaving 18 bases between. Germline CDR1 is SNHLY and CDR2 is FYNNEI.